These T cell receptor beta chains were read from a single sample in a study of neoadjuvant anti-PD-1 for oral cavity cancer. This table comes from immunoSEQ multiplex PCR, and its TCRdb copy is limited to in-frame clones, with some not included. Of tens of thousands of clones in the sample, about 80% are singletons; the top ten hold 2.5% to 4%. The specimen comprised PBMCs, sampled before nivolumab (anti-PD-1) treatment. Source of these receptors: a person between 40 and 79 years old with oral cavity squamous cell carcinoma. CDR3s include the opening cysteine and the closing phenylalanine or tryptophan. A D gene is named only where the DNA matches it firmly. The size entry is marked missing in some rows and otherwise reads once, few, many or a size class.

TRBV2	.	.	TRBJ2-7	TGTGCCAGCAGTATAGACTATTACGAGCAGTACTTC	CASSIDYYEQYF
TRBV29-1	.	.	TRBJ1-5	TGCAGCGTTAGGAATGGAGGGAATCAGCCCCAGCATTTT	CSVRNGGNQPQHF
TRBV6-5	.	once	TRBJ1-1	TGTGCCAGCAGTTACTCCCTTCCGGGGATCATTGAAGCTTTCTTT	CASSYSLPGIIEAFF
TRBV4-1	.	.	TRBJ1-5	TGCGCCAGCAGCCAAGATACAGGAATTCGAGGGCCCCAGCATTTT	CASSQDTGIRGPQHF
TRBV2	TRBD2	.	TRBJ2-7	TGTGCCAGCAGAGGTGGACTAGCGGGCATCTACGAGCAGTACTTC	CASRGGLAGIYEQYF
TRBV13	.	once	TRBJ2-7	TGTGCCAGCAGCTTAGGGGGCAGCTCCTACGAGCAGTACTTC	CASSLGGSSYEQYF
TRBV13	.	few	TRBJ1-2	TGTGCCAGCCAGAGATGGGTTAACTATGGCTACACCTTC	CASQRWVNYGYTF
TRBV5-1	.	few	TRBJ1-1	TGCGCCAGCAGCTTGAACGGAATGAACACTGAAGCTTTCTTT	CASSLNGMNTEAFF
TRBV15	.	.	TRBJ2-7	TGTGCCACCAGCAGAGAGTCCCGGGGCGAGCAGTACTTC	CATSRESRGEQYF
TRBV5-6	TRBD1	.	TRBJ1-4	TGTGCCAGCAGCTTGACAGGGGAGGCTAATGAAAAACTGTTTTTT	CASSLTGEANEKLFF
TRBV5-6	TRBD2	once	TRBJ2-5	TGTGCCAGCAGCTTAGCGGGAGGGCCGGGAGAGACCCAGTACTTC	CASSLAGGPGETQYF
TRBV6-1	.	once	TRBJ1-1	TGTGCCAGCAAGATGAACACTGAAGCTTTCTTT	CASKMNTEAFF
TRBV11-2	.	few	TRBJ1-1	TGTGCCAGCAGCCCCCTCCCAGGGAACACTGAAGCTTTCTTT	CASSPLPGNTEAFF